Listed below are T cell receptor beta chains from one sample, sequenced in a study of T cells in Graves' hyperthyroidism and ophthalmopathy. Using its own MiXCR run on the multiplex PCR reads, TCRdb lists one record per CDR3 protein. The top ten clones hold about 4.5% of a sample with fewer than 750,000 distinct CDR3 sequences, under 15% of them seen once. Sequences were obtained from blood. The origin of the receptors is a woman aged 40 to 50 with Graves' ophthalmopathy. Each CDR3 is given without its conserved first and last residue.

V gene	J gene	CDR3 protein
TRBV19	TRBJ2-7	ASSITSGSSYEQY
TRBV28	TRBJ2-7	ASSERQGLSYEQY
TRBV20-1	TRBJ1-5	SASPPMRGGGQPQH
TRBV30	TRBJ1-2	AFGSDYGYT
TRBV29-1	TRBJ1-2	SVDKGDYGYT
TRBV6-5	TRBJ2-6	ASSSQDSGANVLT
TRBV6-5	TRBJ1-1	ASIQPGRTEAF
TRBV16	TRBJ1-5	ASSFGQGGYQPQH
TRBV7-8	TRBJ2-7	ASSLGFSGTYEQY
TRBV6-5	TRBJ1-2	ASSYADRNYGYT
TRBV12-3/TRBV12-4	TRBJ2-7	ASSFGSNEQY
TRBV5-1	TRBJ2-7	ASSFYSGYEQY
TRBV19	TRBJ2-2	ASSISFPPGLPYTGELF
TRBV11-3	TRBJ2-5	ASSQTEATQY
TRBV9	TRBJ1-1	ASSPGPAPNTEAF
TRBV19	TRBJ2-5	ASSIRTVQETQY
TRBV27	TRBJ1-5	ASSLSANQPQH
TRBV28	TRBJ2-1	ASSTFSGALDEQF
TRBV12-3/TRBV12-4	TRBJ1-5	ASSWAGLSNQPQH
TRBV19	TRBJ2-5	ASSTGFRQETQY